The 2 T cell receptor beta chains below come from one sample, sequenced in a study of response to subunit inactivated influenza vaccine. MiXCR, applied by TCRdb to the RT-PCR reads, yields one record per CDR3 protein. This repertoire shows some 520,000 distinct CDR3 sequences, approximately 16% found once; its top ten account for over 2.5%. The sample in question was CD4+ T cells sorted from PBMCs, obtained less than 30 months after vaccination. Receptors were obtained from a man between 45 and 75 years old who received an inactivated influenza vaccine.

The gene calls are TRBV12-3 or TRBV12-4 and TRBJ2-7; 7 nucleotides line up with TRBD2. The CDR3 is 16 residues long. The junction had 9 bases not matched to a gene; V was cut back by 1 base and J by 3 bases. CDR3 amino acids: CASSLGAGRSIYEQYF. DNA of the CDR3: TGTGCCAGCAGTTTAGGAGCGGGGCGTTCAATCTACGAGCAGTACTTC.

This clonotype was seen a few times. The gene calls are TRBV3-1 and TRBJ2-7; 10 bases are a match to TRBD1. V dropped 2 bases and J dropped 2; count of bases not matched to a gene: 3. In germline, CDR1 is LGHDT, CDR2 YNNKEL (reference sequence). The CDR3 consists of 15 residues. The DNA of the CDR3 is TGTGCCAGCAGCCAATCCGGGACAGGGGCCTACGAGCAGTACTTC. This translates into CASSQSGTGAYEQYF.